This T cell receptor beta chain was observed in a study of spatial heterogeneity in lung cancer (dated 2019 in TCRdb). About the full investigation: The donors were around 69 patients from the lung TRACERx cohort who had early-stage, untreated non-small cell lung cancer. In the raw uncorrected reads, each unique combination of TCR and UMI appeared on average more than ten times. Nonsynonymous mutation counts, determined by whole-exome sequencing of tumor tissue, were related to features of the TCR repertoire. Beta-chain transcripts were consistently detected in greater numbers than alpha-chain transcripts, which likely reflected higher beta-chain transcript abundance. At surgery, around 200 tumor regions, roughly 63 matched nontumor lung samples and a few dozen PBMC samples were TCR-sequenced for both alpha and beta chains. The study quantitatively compared TCR alpha and beta repertoires across multiple tumor regions, matched nontumor lung and blood in non-small cell lung cancer. Follow-up PBMC samples were sequenced whenever available, with the median time to follow-up being around 2 years after resection.

Here is what the overall study found, with its caveats: Ubiquitous expanded tumor TCRs were detected in blood more often at tumor resection than at routine follow-up. Only 14 to 15 patients were included in comparisons of baseline and follow-up blood repertoires. Additional single-cell paired TCR alpha and beta sequencing was considered necessary to confirm, at a functional level, the hypothesis that regional TCRs recognize regional mutations.

The time point label on this specimen signifies: blood at routine non-recurrence follow-up after resection. For TCR sequencing, whole RNA was extracted from tumor and nontumor lung tissue, or from cryopreserved PBMC samples, and no cell sorting was done. Patients were selected for TCR sequencing only if sufficient RNA was available from at least two tumor regions. With regard to this clonotype: Its antigen is currently not known. No clone much larger than this one lies a single base away; base qualities are absent.

From the cysteine up to the phenylalanine, the CDR3 has a length of 16 residues. The kept DNA is CDR3 alone, 48 bases in frame from the first base. Trimming takes 6 bases off V and 8 bases off J; junction bases not matched to a gene: 9. Receptor libraries were prepared by 5' RACE. The instrument was a NextSeq 500. In the TCR library protocol, a unique molecular identifier was attached to each TCR cDNA molecule so that PCR and sequencing errors could be corrected. On the study's bioinformatics: Decombinator tools were used for TCR identification, UMI-based error correction and CDR3 extraction. Expanded TCRs were defined as those above a frequency of 2 per 1,000, corresponding to the top 1% of the tumor frequency distribution. Rényi diversity was computed with the R vegan package after subsampling each repertoire 100 times to 5,000 TCRs. To build CDR3 similarity networks, amino acid triplet string-kernel similarity was used, and CDR3s were connected when their pairwise similarity was above 0.82. TCRdb redid the processing of the public reads, applying fastp at Q25 and MiXCR, and retained in-frame beta chains. Duplicate CDR3 protein sequences are folded into a single record with the most common DNA and genes. TCRdb, rather than the study authors, made the V and J calls. The sample table lists around 1,200 distinct CDR3 sequences, around a quarter of them with a count of one. The ten biggest clones cover roughly 30% of the sample.

The receptor was isolated from a male donor with early-stage non-small cell lung cancer. Recombination joined TRBV23-1 with TRBJ2-2, with TRBD2 identical over 13 junction bases. TRBV23-1 is assigned to the ORF class and has an uncertain function. The sample here was PBMCs, taken at follow-up. At the DNA level, the sequence is TGCGCCAGCAGCCGAGGACTAGCGGGGGCCACGGGGGAGCTGTTTTTT. It specifies CASSRGLAGATGELFF.